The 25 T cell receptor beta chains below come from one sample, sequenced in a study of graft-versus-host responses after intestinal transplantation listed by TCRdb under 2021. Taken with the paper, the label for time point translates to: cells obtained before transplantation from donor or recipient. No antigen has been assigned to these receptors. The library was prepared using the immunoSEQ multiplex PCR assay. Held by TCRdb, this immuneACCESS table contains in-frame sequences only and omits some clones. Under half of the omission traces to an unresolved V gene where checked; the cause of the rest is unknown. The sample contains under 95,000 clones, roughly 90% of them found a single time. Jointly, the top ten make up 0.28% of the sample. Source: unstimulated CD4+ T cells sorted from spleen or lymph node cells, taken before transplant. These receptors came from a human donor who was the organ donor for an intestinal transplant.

CDR3: CASKRGGATYEQYF. CDR3 sequence (DNA): TGCGCCAGCAAAAGGGGGGGTGCGACCTACGAGCAGTACTTC. The chain employs TRBV5-1 and TRBJ2-7, with D possibly being TRBD2 (7 bases). The CDR3 has 14 amino acids. V lost 6 bases, J lost 2 bases, and 15 bases lay in between. Germline CDR1 reads SGHRS; CDR2 reads YFSETQ.

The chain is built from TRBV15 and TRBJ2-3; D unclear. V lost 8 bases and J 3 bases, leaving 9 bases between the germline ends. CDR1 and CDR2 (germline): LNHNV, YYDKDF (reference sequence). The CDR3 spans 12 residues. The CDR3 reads CATQVQTDTQYF. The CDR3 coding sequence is TGTGCCACCCAGGTCCAGACAGATACGCAGTATTTT.

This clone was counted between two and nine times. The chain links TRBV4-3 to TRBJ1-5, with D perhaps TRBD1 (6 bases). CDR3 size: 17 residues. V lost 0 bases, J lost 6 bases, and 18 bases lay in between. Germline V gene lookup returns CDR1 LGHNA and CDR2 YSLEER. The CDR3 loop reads CASSQDIRWGGLQPQHF. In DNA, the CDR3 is TGCGCCAGCAGCCAAGATATTCGCTGGGGGGGGCTTCAGCCCCAGCATTTT.

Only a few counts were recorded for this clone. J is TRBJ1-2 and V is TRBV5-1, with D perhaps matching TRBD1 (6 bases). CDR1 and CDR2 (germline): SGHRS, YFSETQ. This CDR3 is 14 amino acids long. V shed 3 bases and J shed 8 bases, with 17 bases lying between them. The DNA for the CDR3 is TGCGCCAGCAGCTCCGATACAGGGCTGGGAGGCTACACCTTC. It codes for CASSSDTGLGGYTF.

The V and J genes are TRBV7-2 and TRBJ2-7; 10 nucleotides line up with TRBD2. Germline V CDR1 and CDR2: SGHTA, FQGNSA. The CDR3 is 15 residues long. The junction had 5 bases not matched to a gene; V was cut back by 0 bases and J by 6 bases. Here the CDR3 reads CASSLALAGAAEQYF. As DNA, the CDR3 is TGTGCCAGCAGCTTAGCTCTAGCGGGAGCGGCCGAGCAGTACTTC. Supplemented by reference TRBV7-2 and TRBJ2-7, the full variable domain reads GAGVSQSPSNKVTEKGKDVELRCDPISGHTALYWYRQSLGQGLEFLIYFQGNSAPDKSGLPSDRFSAERTGGSVSTLTIQRTQQEDSAVYLCASSLALAGAAEQYFGPGTRLTVT.

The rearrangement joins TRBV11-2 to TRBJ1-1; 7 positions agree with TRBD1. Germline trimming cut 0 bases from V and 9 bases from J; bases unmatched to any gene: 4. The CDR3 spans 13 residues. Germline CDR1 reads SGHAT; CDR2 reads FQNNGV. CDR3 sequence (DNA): TGTGCCAGCAGCTTAGATACAGGGGCTAAAGCTTTCTTT. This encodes CASSLDTGAKAFF. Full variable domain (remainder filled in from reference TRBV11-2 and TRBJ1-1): EAGVAQSPRYKIIEKRQSVAFWCNPISGHATLYWYQQILGQGPKLLIQFQNNGVVDDSQLPKDRFSAERLKGVDSTLKIQPAKLEDSAVYLCASSLDTGAKAFFGQGTRLTVV.

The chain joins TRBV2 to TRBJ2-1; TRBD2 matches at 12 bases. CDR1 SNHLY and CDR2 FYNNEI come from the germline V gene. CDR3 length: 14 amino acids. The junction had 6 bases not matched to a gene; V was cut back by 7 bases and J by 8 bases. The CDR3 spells CASKASGGADEQFF. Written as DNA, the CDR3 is TGTGCCAGCAAGGCTAGCGGGGGGGCGGATGAGCAGTTCTTC.

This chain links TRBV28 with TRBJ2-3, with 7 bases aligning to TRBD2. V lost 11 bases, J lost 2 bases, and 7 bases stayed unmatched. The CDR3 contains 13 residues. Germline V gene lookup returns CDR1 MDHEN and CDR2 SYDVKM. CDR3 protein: CASGRVNTDTQYF. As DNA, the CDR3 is TGTGCCTCGGGGAGGGTTAACACAGATACGCAGTATTTT.

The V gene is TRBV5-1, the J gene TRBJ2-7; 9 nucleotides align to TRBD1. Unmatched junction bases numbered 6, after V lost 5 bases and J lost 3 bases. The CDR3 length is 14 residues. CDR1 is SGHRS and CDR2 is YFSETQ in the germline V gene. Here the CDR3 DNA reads TGCGCCAGCAGGAGGAGGACAGGGGTCTACGAGCAGTACTTC. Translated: CASRRRTGVYEQYF.

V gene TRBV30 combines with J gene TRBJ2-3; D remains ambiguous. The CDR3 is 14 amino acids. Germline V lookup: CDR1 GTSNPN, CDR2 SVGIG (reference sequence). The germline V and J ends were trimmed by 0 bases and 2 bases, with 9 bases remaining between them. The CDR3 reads CAWSVNRHTDTQYF. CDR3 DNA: TGTGCCTGGAGTGTAAACAGACACACAGATACGCAGTATTTT.

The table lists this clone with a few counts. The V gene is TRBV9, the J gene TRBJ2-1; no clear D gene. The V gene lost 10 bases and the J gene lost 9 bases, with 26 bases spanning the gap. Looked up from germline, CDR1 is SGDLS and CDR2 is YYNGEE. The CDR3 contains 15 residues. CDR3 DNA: TGTGCCGGCAATGCTAGGCATTACCCGAGGAGTGAGCAGTTCTTC. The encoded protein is CAGNARHYPRSEQFF.

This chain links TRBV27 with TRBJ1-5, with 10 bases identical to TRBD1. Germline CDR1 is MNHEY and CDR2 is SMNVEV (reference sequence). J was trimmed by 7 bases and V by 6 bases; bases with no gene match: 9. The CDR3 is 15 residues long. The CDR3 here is CASRMTGGIRQPQHF. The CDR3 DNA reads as TGTGCCAGCAGGATGACAGGGGGCATCAGACAGCCCCAGCATTTT.

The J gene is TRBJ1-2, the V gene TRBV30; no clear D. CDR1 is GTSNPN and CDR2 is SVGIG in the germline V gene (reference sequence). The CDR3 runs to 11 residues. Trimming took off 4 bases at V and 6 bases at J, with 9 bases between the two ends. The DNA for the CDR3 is TGTGCCTGGAAAGGAGTAGATGGCTACACCTTC. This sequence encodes CAWKGVDGYTF.

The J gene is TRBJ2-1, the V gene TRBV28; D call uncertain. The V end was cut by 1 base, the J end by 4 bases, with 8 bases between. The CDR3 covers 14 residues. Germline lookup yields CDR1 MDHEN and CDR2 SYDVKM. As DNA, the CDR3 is TGTGCCAGCAGTTTATACTCCCTTTACAATGAGCAGTTCTTC. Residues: CASSLYSLYNEQFF.

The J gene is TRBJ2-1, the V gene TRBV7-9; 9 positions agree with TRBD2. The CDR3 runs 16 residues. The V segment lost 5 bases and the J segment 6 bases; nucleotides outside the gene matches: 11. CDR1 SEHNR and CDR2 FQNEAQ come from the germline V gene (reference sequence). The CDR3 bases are TGTGCCAGCAGCCCTCGGGGAGCGGGGGGAAGCAATGAGCAGTTCTTC. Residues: CASSPRGAGGSNEQFF.

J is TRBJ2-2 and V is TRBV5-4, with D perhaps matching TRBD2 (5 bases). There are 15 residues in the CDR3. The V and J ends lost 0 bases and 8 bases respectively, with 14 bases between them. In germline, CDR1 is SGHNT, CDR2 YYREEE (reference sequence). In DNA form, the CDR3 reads TGTGCCAGCAGCTTGGAGGCGGGCCCACGGGGGGAGCTGTTTTTT. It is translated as CASSLEAGPRGELFF.

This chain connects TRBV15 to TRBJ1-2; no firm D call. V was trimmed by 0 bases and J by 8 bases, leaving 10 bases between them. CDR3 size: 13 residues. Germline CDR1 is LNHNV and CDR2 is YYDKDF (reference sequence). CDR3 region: CATSRDGGEGYTF. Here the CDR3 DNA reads TGTGCCACCAGCAGAGATGGCGGCGAGGGCTACACCTTC.

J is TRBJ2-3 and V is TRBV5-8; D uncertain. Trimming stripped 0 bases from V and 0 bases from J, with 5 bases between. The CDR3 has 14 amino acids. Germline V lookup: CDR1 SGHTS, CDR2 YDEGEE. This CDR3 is CASSLEQSTDTQYF. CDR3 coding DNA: TGTGCCAGCAGCTTGGAACAGAGCACAGATACGCAGTATTTT.

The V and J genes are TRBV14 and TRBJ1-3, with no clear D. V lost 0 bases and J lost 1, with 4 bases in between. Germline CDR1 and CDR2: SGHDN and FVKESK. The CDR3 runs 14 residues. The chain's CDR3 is CASSQDRSGNTIYF. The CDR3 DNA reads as TGTGCCAGCAGCCAAGACAGGTCTGGAAACACCATATATTTT.

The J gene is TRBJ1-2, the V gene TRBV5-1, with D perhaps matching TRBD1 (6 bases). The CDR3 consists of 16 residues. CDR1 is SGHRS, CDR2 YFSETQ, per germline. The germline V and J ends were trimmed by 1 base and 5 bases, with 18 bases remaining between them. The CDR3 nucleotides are TGCGCCAGCAGCTTGCCGCAAGTGACAGGCGTATATGGCTACACCTTC. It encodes CASSLPQVTGVYGYTF.

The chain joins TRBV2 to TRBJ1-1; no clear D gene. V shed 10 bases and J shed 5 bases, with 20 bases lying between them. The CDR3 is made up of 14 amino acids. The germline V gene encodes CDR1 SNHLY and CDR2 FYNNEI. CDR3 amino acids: CATRIEGGNTEAFF. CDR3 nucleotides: TGTGCCACTCGGATCGAGGGCGGGAATACTGAAGCTTTCTTT.

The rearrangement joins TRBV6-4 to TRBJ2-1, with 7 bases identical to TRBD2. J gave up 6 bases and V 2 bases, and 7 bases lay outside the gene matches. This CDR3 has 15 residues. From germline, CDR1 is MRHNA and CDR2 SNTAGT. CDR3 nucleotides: TGTGCCAGCAGTGACCGGGGAGGGAGCTTCAATGAGCAGTTCTTC. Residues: CASSDRGGSFNEQFF.

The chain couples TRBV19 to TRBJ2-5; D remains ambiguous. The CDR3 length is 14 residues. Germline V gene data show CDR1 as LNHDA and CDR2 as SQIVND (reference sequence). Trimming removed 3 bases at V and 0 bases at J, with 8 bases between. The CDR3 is CASSIGRHQETQYF. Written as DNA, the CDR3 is TGTGCCAGTAGTATTGGCCGCCACCAAGAGACCCAGTACTTC.

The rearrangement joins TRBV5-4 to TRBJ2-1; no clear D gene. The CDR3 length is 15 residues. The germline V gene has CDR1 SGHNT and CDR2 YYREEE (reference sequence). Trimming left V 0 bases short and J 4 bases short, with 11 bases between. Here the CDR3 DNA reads TGTGCCAGCAGCTTGGCCGAAGCGCCGTACAATGAGCAGTTCTTC. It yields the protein CASSLAEAPYNEQFF.

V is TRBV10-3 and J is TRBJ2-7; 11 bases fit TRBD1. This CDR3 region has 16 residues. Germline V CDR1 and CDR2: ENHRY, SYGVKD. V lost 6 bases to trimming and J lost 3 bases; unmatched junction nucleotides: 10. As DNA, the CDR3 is TGTGCCATCAGCCGGACAGGGGGCCCTGTTAGCTACGAGCAGTACTTC. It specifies CAISRTGGPVSYEQYF.